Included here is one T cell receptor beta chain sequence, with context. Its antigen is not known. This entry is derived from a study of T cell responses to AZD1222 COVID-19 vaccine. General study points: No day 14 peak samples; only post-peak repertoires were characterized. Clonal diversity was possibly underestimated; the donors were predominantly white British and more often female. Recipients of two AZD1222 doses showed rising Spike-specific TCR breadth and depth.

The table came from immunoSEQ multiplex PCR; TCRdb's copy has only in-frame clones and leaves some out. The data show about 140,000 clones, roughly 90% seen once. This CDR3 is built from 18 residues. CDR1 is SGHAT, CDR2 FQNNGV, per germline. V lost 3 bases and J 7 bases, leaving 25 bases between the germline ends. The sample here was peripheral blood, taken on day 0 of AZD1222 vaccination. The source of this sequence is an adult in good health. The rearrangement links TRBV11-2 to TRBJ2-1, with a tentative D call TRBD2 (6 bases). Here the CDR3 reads CASSFSRGGTRKGNEQFF. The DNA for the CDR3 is TGTGCCAGCAGCTTCTCACGGGGCGGGACCCGAAAGGGAAATGAGCAGTTCTTC.